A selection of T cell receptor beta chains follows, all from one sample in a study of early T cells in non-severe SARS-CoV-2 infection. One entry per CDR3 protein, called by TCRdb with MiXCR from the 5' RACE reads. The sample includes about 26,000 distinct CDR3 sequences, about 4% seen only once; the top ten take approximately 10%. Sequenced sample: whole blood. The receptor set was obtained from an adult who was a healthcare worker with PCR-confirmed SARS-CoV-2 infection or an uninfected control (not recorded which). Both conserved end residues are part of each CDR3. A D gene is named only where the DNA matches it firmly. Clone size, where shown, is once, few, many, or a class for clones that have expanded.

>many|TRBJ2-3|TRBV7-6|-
CASSLSGMPDTQYF
TGTGCCAGCAGCTTATCTGGAATGCCAGATACGCAGTATTTT
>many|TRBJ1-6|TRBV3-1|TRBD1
CASSETGGNSPLHF
TGTGCCAGCAGCGAGACAGGGGGTAATTCACCCCTCCACTTT
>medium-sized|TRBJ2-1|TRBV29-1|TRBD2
CSVRLAAYNEQFF
TGCAGCGTTCGACTAGCGGCATACAATGAGCAGTTCTTC
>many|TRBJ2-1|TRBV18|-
CASSPTAHLPSYNEQFF
TGTGCCAGCTCACCCACCGCTCACCTCCCCTCCTACAATGAGCAGTTCTTC
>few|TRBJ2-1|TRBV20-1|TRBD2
CSARDYVGGPSPNEQFF
TGCAGTGCTAGAGATTATGTGGGAGGGCCTTCACCCAATGAGCAGTTCTTC
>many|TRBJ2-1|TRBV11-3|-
CASSLRLVSSYNEQFF
TGTGCCAGCAGCTTACGTTTGGTTAGCTCCTACAATGAGCAGTTCTTC
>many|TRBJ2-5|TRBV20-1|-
CSANRPIETQYF
TGCAGTGCTAATAGACCTATTGAGACCCAGTACTTC
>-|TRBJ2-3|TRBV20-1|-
CSASVARSTDTQYF
TGCAGTGCTAGTGTAGCCCGCAGCACAGATACGCAGTATTTT
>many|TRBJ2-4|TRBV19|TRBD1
CASGSGTGVNIQYF
TGTGCCAGTGGATCCGGGACAGGGGTAAACATTCAGTACTTC
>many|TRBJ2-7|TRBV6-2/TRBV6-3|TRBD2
CASTKAGVTLGEQYF
TGTGCCAGCACCAAAGCGGGAGTCACCTTGGGGGAGCAGTACTTC
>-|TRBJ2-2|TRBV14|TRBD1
CASSQARGYTGELFF
TGTGCCAGCAGCCAAGCCAGGGGGTACACCGGGGAGCTGTTTTTT
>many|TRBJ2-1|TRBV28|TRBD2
CASSWASGRDNEQFF
TGTGCCAGCAGTTGGGCTAGCGGGAGGGACAATGAGCAGTTCTTC
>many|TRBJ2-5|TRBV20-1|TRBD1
CSARDRAGGRETQYF
TGCAGTGCTAGAGATCGGGCAGGGGGCCGGGAGACCCAGTACTTC
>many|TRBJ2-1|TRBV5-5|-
CASSEGTAYNEQFF
TGTGCCAGCAGTGAGGGGACCGCCTACAATGAGCAGTTCTTC
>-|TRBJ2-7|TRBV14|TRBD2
CASSQASPRRLAGSYEQYF
TGTGCCAGCAGCCAAGCCTCACCTCGTCGACTAGCGGGAAGCTACGAGCAGTACTTC
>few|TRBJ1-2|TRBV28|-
CASSLFGGYGYTF
TGTGCCAGCAGTTTATTCGGGGGCTATGGCTACACCTTC
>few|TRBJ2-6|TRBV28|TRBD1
CASSDPTGVSGANVLTF
TGTGCCAGCAGTGACCCGACAGGGGTCTCTGGGGCCAACGTCCTGACTTTC
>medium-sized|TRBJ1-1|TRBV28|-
CASSLGGKEAFF
TGTGCCAGCAGCCTGGGGGGGAAAGAAGCTTTCTTT
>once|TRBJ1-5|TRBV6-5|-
CASSYKAAGQQPQHF
TGTGCCAGCAGTTACAAGGCGGCAGGTCAACAGCCCCAGCATTTT
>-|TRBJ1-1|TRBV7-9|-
CASSGSNTEAFF
TGTGCCAGCTCTGGGTCAAACACTGAAGCTTTCTTT
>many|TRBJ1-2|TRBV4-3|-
CASSQERRQVYGYTF
TGCGCCAGCAGCCAAGAACGCCGGCAGGTATACGGCTACACCTTC
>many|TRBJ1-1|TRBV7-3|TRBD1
CASSAGQGITEAFF
TGTGCCAGCAGCGCGGGACAGGGGATTACTGAAGCTTTCTTT
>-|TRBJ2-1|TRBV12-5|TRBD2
CASGWSSGVYNEQFF
TGTGCTAGTGGTTGGTCTAGCGGGGTCTACAATGAGCAGTTCTTC
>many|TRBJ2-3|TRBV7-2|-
CASSNQGTDTQYF
TGTGCCAGCAGCAACCAGGGCACAGATACGCAGTATTTT
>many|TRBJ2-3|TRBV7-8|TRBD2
CASSPGTSGSTDTQYF
TGTGCCAGCAGCCCAGGGACTAGCGGGAGTACAGATACGCAGTATTTT
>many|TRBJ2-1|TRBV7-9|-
CASSLVNGGNEQFF
TGTGCCAGCAGCTTAGTAAATGGTGGCAATGAGCAGTTCTTC
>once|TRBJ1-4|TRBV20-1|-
CSARVATNEKLFF
TGCAGTGCTAGGGTTGCAACTAATGAAAAACTGTTTTTT